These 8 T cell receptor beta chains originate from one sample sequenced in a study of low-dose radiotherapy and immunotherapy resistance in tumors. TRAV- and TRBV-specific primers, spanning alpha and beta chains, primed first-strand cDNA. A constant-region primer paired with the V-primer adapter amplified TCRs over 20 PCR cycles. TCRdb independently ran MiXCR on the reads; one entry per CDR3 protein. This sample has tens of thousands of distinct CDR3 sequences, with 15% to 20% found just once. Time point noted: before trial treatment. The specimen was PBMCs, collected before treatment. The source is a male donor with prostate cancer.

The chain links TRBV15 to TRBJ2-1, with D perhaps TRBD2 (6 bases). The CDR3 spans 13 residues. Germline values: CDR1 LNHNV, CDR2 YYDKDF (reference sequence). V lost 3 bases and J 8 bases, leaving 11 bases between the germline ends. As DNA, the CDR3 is TGTGCCACCAGCAGGGCGGGGTTCGATGAGCAGTTCTTC. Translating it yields CATSRAGFDEQFF.

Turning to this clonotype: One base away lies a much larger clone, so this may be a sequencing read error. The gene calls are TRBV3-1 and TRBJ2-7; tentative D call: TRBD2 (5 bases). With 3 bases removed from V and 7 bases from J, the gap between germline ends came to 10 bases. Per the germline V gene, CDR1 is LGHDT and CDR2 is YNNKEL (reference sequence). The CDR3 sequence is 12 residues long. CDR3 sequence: CASSQGDNEQYF. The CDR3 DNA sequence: TGTGCCAGCAGCCAGGGAGACAATGAGCAGTACTTC.

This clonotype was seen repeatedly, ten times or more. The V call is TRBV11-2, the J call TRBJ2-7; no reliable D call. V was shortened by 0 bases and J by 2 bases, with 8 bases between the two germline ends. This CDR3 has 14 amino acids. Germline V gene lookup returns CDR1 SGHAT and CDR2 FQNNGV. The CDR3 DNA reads TGTGCCAGCAGCTTAGATCCAGGCCCCTACGAGCAGTACTTC. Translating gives CASSLDPGPYEQYF.

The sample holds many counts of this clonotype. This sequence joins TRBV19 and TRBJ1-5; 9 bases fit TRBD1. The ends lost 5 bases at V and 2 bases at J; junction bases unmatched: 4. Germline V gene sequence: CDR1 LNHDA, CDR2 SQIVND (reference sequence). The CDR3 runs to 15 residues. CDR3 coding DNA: TGTGCCAGTAGTGCCACAGGGGGCGGCAATCAGCCCCAGCATTTT. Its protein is CASSATGGGNQPQHF.

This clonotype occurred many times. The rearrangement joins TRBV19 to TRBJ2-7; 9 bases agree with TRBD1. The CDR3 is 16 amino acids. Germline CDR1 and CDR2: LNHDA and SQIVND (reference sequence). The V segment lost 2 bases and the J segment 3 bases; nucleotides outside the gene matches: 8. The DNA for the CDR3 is TGTGCCAGTAGTATAACCGGGACAGGGCTTTACTACGAGCAGTACTTC. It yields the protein CASSITGTGLYYEQYF.

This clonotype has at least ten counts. The CDR3 DNA is TGTGCCAGCAGCTTAAGGGACAGGGCAACGGGCTACACCTTC. Encoded protein: CASSLRDRATGYTF. The rearrangement joins TRBV7-2 to TRBJ1-2; 9 nucleotides line up with TRBD1. Per the germline V gene, CDR1 is SGHTA and CDR2 is FQGNSA. CDR3 length: 14 amino acids. V dropped 2 bases and J dropped 8; count of bases not matched to a gene: 6.

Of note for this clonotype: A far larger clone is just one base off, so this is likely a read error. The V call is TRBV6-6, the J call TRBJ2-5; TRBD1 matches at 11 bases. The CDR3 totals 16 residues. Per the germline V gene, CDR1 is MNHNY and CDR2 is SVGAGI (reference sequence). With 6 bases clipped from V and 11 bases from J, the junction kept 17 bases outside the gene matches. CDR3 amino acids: CASSPHGQGAVDEQYF. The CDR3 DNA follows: TGTGCCAGCAGCCCCCATGGACAGGGGGCGGTGGATGAGCAGTACTTC.

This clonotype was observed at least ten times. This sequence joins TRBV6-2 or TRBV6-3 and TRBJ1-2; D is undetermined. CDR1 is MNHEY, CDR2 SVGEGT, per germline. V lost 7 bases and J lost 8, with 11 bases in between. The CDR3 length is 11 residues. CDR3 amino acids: CASIPAGGYTF. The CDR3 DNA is TGTGCCAGCATCCCGGCGGGGGGCTACACCTTC.